This T cell receptor beta chain originates from a study of cytomegalovirus exposure and HLA in healthy donors (dated by TCRdb to 2016 to 2017). A note on the overall study: In an earlier analysis of around 540 of the donors, 276 Gb of sequence data and 100 million or so unique TCR beta sequences from 150 million to 200 million T cells were reported. Approximately 300 gigabases of sequencing data and 91 million or so unique TCR sequences made up an early release that covered some 640 HLA-typed donors. The genetic ancestry cluster associated with self-reported Caucasian donors included around four fifths of the roughly 390 genotyped donors. The study was designed to test whether signatures of past pathogen exposure could be identified by cataloging public T cell receptors. The T cell repertoires of some 700 subjects were profiled by immunosequencing and related to cytomegalovirus serostatus. In addition to the first cohort of 650 to 750 subjects, a separate validation cohort of 120 different subjects was used. To predict cytomegalovirus infection status, the study brought together high-throughput TCR immunosequencing, statistical association of individual TCRs with disease status, and machine learning. In a later analysis, previously published TCR beta repertoires from roughly 710 donors were re-analyzed and high-resolution HLA genotyping was added so that TCR occurrence patterns could be studied. In the later analysis, no new phenotypic data were used to find candidate immune exposures; instead, reliance was placed on TCR beta sequences and their occurrence across donors. An earlier analysis of around 580 of the donors used high-throughput TCR beta sequencing to judge whether each TCR beta V gene segment behaved as functional or pseudogenic. Donor age, sex, ethnicity and CMV serostatus were compiled together with the repertoire data. A later genetic analysis took genome-wide SNP genotypes for about 65% of the 666 donors and used that subset as a discovery cohort. All discovery cohort repertoires had been generated on a single sequencing platform. Both class I and class II loci were covered by HLA typing, at four-digit resolution. Typing coverage differed by locus: A, B, C, DRB1 and DQB1 were typed in about 629-640 donors, DQA1 in roughly 500, DPA1 in 600 to 610, and DPB1 in approximately 450. About five DR-DQ haplotypes were treated as single units for association and clustering because of strong linkage in the cohort. Across 300 to 500 genotyped donors of the cohort, an average of about 240,000 unique TCR beta nucleotide sequences per donor were sequenced, and roughly 18% of those sequences were non-productive. Overall study results and their limits: Strong co-occurrence of HLA alleles, especially DR and DQ, made assigning TCR associations to individual alleles difficult. The earlier analysis of approximately 590 of the donors excluded seventeen rarely observed V segments, including chromosome 9 orphons, because counts were too low. A few of the identified cytomegalovirus-associated TCR beta chains were confirmed in vitro to be specific for cytomegalovirus antigens. Compared with the approximately 700-donor mean, donors in an Asian-associated ancestry cluster had fewer N-insertions in productive TCRs, according to a later genetic analysis. Cytomegalovirus status was reported to be diagnosed by the classifier with high specificity and sensitivity in both the original and validation cohorts. For the cohort, immune exposure information was limited to CMV serostatus. Sequencing depth was assumed to be roughly uniform across donors in the presence/absence analyses, though that assumption may not hold. In a later genetic analysis, a missense DCLRE1C variant was associated with V-gene and J-gene trimming of TCR beta chains, and the association was replicated in an independent cohort. The cohort was sequenced for TCR beta chains only, and without alpha or paired-chain data the features that could be detected were limited. A later analysis reported that several top co-occurrence clusters appeared linked to parvovirus B19, influenza, CMV and Epstein-Barr virus. A further reported finding was that TCR beta sequences accurately predicted the HLA-A and HLA-B alleles for most subjects in the first cohort. Specific HLA alleles were associated with 15,000 to 20,000 TCR beta sequences at a false discovery rate of 0.05 in a later analysis. Because HLA typing was missing for some donors at each locus, association tests included only the typed subset. The study gave a list of around 170 TCR beta chains associated with cytomegalovirus. While some public TCRs were present in many individuals, most TCR sequences turned up only very rarely across donors. Most CMV-associated TCR beta chains appeared to be HLA-restricted in a later analysis, and the HLA associations seemed to be driven largely by CMV exposure. In an earlier analysis of 587 of the donors, most TCR beta V segments appeared in productive rearrangements about 90% or about 30% of the time, broadly matching IMGT annotations. According to the authors, the approach could potentially be generalized to other disease states and immunological phenotypes. Linkage disequilibrium might explain the correlated functional status among segregating V segments, but an unknown experimental factor could not be ruled out. In a later analysis, HLA-associated TCR beta chains were found to be more clonally expanded and to have lower generation probabilities than equally common non-associated chains. Because the 87-base-pair reads could not distinguish some IMGT-functional V segments, including TRBV6-2 and TRBV6-3, those segments were excluded. In a later analysis, the rate of TCR association differed among HLA loci, with DRB1 alleles having the most associated TCRs and HLA-C alleles having the fewest. A cluster of highly shared sequence variants was judged likely to represent a technical artifact of the sequencing pipeline.

In total, about 650 healthy bone marrow donors made up the cohort. At the time of sampling, every cohort member was nominally healthy, though immune exposures that went unrecorded were likely present. The donor was CMV seropositive and was included in the group of approximately 310 seropositive cohort members. Every donor gave a peripheral blood sample, and the peripheral blood mononuclear cells from that sample were used for TCR beta sequencing. The Qiagen DNeasy Blood Extraction Kit was used to extract genomic DNA from the blood cell samples. The protocol used for the library was the immunoSEQ multiplex PCR assay. The multiplex PCR relied on a mix of 60 forward primers for TCR Vbeta segments and 13 reverse primers for TCR Jbeta segments. A multiplex PCR assay on genomic DNA amplified the CDR3 region of rearranged TCR beta genes. The amplified TCR beta libraries were sequenced on the Illumina HiSeq System as 87-base-pair reads. Turning to the authors' computational methods: A later analysis counted about 80 million unique TCR beta chains across the approximately 700 repertoires, and some 11 million of these chains were shared by at least two donors. To remove PCR and sequencing errors, raw reads were error-corrected and collapsed into unique sequences using a nearest-neighbor algorithm that merged closely related sequences. CDR3 sequences were aligned to IMGT reference sequences to assign V, D and J gene segments. For a sequence to be retained, a match of at least six nucleotides was required to both a V gene segment and a J gene segment. A rearrangement was called productive if the CDR3 had no stop codons and remained in frame with V and J, and every other rearrangement was called non-productive. Following IMGT convention, CDR3 was defined as the stretch from the second conserved V-encoded cysteine to the conserved J-encoded phenylalanine. In an earlier analysis of around 640 of the donors, sequences lacking an unambiguous match to a single V gene segment were excluded. An earlier analysis of fewer than 750 of the donors called V segments functional above 56.7% productive rearrangements and segregating when the between-donor standard deviation exceeded 5%. To diagnose cytomegalovirus status from the catalog of TCR beta chain sequences, a statistical classification framework was built. A later analysis assigned V and J genes by comparing TCR nucleotide sequences with IMGT/GENE-DB human TR gene sequences. Using the TCRdist pipeline, a later analysis assigned CDR3 sequences along with most-parsimonious VDJ recombination scenarios. In a later analysis, every TCR beta chain was defined by the combination of its CDR3 amino acid sequence and its V-gene family, and reads without a unique V-gene family were dropped. To address suspected cross-contamination and a sequencing artifact, a later analysis removed 450 to 700 highly shared, low-generation-probability nucleotide sequences. For each public chain, a later analysis derived a clonal expansion index from normalized ranks of inferred template counts within each repertoire. Generation probabilities in a later analysis came from a VDJ recombination model fitted to out-of-frame rearrangements, and those results were checked against IGoR. A later analysis scored TCR-TCR, TCR-HLA and TCR-CMV co-occurrence with hypergeometric tests, applying a repertoire-size bias correction to TCR pairs. A later analysis estimated false discovery rates by permuting HLA or CMV assignments 20 times. In a later analysis, co-occurring TCRs were grouped with DBSCAN, and TCRdist sequence similarity was added when clustering was performed within HLA-allele-positive subsets. For co-occurrence clustering, repertoires with fewer than 30,000 or more than 120,000 public chains were excluded, along with four to six repertoires with anomalous nucleotide sharing. Held by TCRdb, this immuneACCESS table contains in-frame sequences only and omits some clones. Under half of the omission traces to an unresolved V gene where checked; the cause of the rest is unknown. V and J calls plus clone size are reproduced from that table; the DNA served to infer D and trimming. This sample is represented by tens of thousands of clones; roughly 80% of them were singletons. Together, the top ten hold approximately 22% of the sample.

A word on this clone: The antigen it recognizes is unknown. No base quality information exists; no much larger clone differs at one position.

Via the germline V gene, CDR1 is ENHRY and CDR2 SYGVKD. Clipping removes 0 bases from V and 5 bases from J, with 7 as the unmatched junction base count. The CDR3 has 16 amino acids, counting the end cysteine and phenylalanine. Just CDR3 DNA is preserved here, 48 bases in frame from base 1. Sequencing was performed on PBMCs. The chain links TRBV10-3 with TRBJ2-1; a stretch of 7 junction bases matches TRBD2. The clonotype was recovered from a woman in her thirties or forties in good health and CMV-seropositive. The CDR3 sequence is CAISESWLAENNEQFF. The nucleotide sequence is TGTGCCATCAGTGAGTCTTGGCTAGCGGAAAACAATGAGCAGTTCTTC.